This record covers a single T cell receptor beta chain. CDR1 and CDR2 from the germline V gene are LNHDA and SQIVND (reference sequence). The CDR3 loop spans 14 amino acids. V trimming: 3 bases; J trimming: 8 bases; junction bases outside the gene matches: 7. Only in-frame clones appear in the TCRdb table, and some are missing; sequencing was by immunoSEQ multiplex PCR. The sample has tens of thousands of clones, 75% to 85% seen once. These data come from a study of blood T cell repertoires in COVID-19. Study summary: The United States, Italy and Spain were the sources of the acute and convalescent COVID-19 samples.

V is TRBV19 and J is TRBJ1-2; 9 bases match TRBD1. The receptor comes from a woman aged 55-70 years with acute or convalescent COVID-19. The sequenced sample was peripheral blood. CDR3 DNA: TGTGCCAGTAGTATCCTAACAGGGGGCGGAGGCTACACCTTC. This translates into CASSILTGGGGYTF.